Presented here are 5 T cell receptor beta chains from one specimen sequenced in a study of blood T cell repertoires in COVID-19. Only in-frame clones appear in the TCRdb table, and some are missing; sequencing was by immunoSEQ multiplex PCR. In the table there are approximately 240,000 clones, roughly 84% of which are singletons. The sequencing sample was made of peripheral blood. The receptors were gathered from a woman aged 35 to 49 who had recovered from COVID-19.

The J gene is TRBJ2-5, the V gene TRBV5-4; 12 bases agree with TRBD2. CDR1 SGHNT and CDR2 YYREEE come from the germline V gene (reference sequence). This CDR3 has 16 residues. Germline trimming cut 1 base from V and 0 bases from J; bases unmatched to any gene: 1. CDR3 in amino acids: CASSLLAGGYQETQYF. The CDR3 nucleotides are TGTGCCAGCAGCTTGCTAGCGGGAGGGTACCAAGAGACCCAGTACTTC.

This chain connects TRBV7-8 to TRBJ1-5; D remains ambiguous. Germline V CDR1 and CDR2: SGHVS, FQNEAQ. The V end was cut by 2 bases, the J end by 0 bases, with 5 bases between. The CDR3 runs to 14 residues. CDR3 bases: TGTGCCAGCAGCTTAAGAGTTAGCAATCAGCCCCAGCATTTT. It translates to CASSLRVSNQPQHF.

This clone was detected only once. The chain combines TRBV11-2 with TRBJ2-7, with a tentative D call TRBD1 (5 bases). Germline assignment: CDR1 SGHAT and CDR2 FQNNGV. V lost 0 bases, J lost 2 bases, and 11 bases lay in between. This CDR3 comprises 15 residues. The CDR3 nucleotides are TGTGCCAGCAGCTTAGAAGGGGCCCTCCCCTACGAGCAGTACTTC. Its protein product is CASSLEGALPYEQYF.

The V and J genes are TRBV3-1 (or the pseudogene TRBV3-2) and TRBJ2-7; 16 bases are shared with TRBD2. This CDR3 contains 17 residues. J lost 2 bases, V lost 5 bases, and 6 bases had no gene match. Germline lookup yields CDR1 LGHDT and CDR2 YNNKEL (reference sequence). This CDR3 is CASSSVGTSGGAYEQYF. CDR3 sequence (DNA): TGTGCCAGCAGCTCAGTAGGGACTAGCGGGGGGGCCTACGAGCAGTACTTC.

This chain uses TRBV29-1 with TRBJ2-1; D perhaps matches TRBD2 (6 bases). The length of the CDR3 is 14 residues. Per germline, CDR1 SQVTM and CDR2 ANQGSEA. V shed 0 bases and J shed 2 bases, with 8 bases lying between them. This CDR3 is CSVEDRRAYNEQFF. In nucleotides, the CDR3 is TGCAGCGTTGAAGACAGGAGGGCCTACAATGAGCAGTTCTTC.